This T cell receptor (beta chain) was identified during a study of monozygotic twins with inflammatory bowel disease. The V gene's germline CDR1 is MNHNS and CDR2 SASEGT. The CDR3 totals 11 residues. Following a re-call of the 5' RACE reads, TCRdb has one entry per CDR3 protein and lacks DNA. The clone table shows nearly 450,000 distinct CDR3 sequences, with the ten largest holding 2% to 2.5%. Sequenced input: blood. This receptor was obtained from a human donor with ulcerative colitis or Crohn's disease, or a healthy co-twin of an affected twin (not recorded which). The rearrangement joins TRBV6-1 to TRBJ2-7; TCRdb's D gene call, TRBD1, goes unchecked for lack of DNA. CDR3: CASSLNREQYF.